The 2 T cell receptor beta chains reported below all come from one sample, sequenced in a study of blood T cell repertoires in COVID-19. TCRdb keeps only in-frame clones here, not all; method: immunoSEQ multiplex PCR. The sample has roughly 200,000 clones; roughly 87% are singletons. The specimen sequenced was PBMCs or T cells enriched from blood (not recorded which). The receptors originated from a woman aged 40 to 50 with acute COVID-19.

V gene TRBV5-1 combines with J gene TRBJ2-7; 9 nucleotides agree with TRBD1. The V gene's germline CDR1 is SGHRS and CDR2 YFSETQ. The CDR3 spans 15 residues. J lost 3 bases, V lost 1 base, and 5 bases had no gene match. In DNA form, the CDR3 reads TGCGCCAGCAGCTTGCCTAGGACAGGGGTCTACGAGCAGTACTTC. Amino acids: CASSLPRTGVYEQYF.

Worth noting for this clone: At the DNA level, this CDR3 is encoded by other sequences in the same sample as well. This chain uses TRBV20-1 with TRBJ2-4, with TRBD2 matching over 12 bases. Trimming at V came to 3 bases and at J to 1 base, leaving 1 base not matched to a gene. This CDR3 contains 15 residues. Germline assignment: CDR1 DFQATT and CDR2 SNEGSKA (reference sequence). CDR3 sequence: CSASTSGGAKNIQYF. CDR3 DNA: TGCAGTGCTAGTACTAGCGGGGGGGCCAAAAACATTCAGTACTTC.